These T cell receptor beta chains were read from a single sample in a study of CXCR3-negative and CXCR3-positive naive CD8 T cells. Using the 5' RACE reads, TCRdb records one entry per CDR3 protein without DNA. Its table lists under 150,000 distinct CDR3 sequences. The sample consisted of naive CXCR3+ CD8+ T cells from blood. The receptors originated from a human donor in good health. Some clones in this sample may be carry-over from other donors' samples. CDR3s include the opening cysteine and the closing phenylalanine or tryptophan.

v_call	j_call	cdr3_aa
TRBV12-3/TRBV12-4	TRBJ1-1	CASSLEMTGEAFF
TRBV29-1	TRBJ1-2	CSVPTGFGYTF
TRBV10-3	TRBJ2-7	CAISEARYEQYF
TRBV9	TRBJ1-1	CASSVGEGIATEAFF
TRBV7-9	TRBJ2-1	CASSPLTMRGLDNEQFF
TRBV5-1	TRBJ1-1	CASSPSGAVETEAFF
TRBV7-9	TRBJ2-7	CASSLPQSSGASYEQYF
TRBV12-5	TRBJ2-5	CASGLGTSGTEETQYF
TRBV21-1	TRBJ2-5	CASSRGKETQYF
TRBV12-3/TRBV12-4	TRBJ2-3	CASRGPASNSTDTQYF
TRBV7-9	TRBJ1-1	CASSLEGFGAREGPEAFF
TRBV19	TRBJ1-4	CAALDRPNEKLFF
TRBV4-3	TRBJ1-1	CASSQDPGQGWTEAFF
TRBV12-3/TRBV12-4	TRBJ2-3	CASSFDPTDTQYF
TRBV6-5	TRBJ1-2	CASSQPGQTYGYTF
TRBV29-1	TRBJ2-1	CSVERTPWNEQFF
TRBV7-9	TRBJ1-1	CASTYEPNTEAFF
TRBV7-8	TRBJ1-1	CASSYPGDTEAFF
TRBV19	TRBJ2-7	CASSITGLPGIYEQYF
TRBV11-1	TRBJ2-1	CASSLVGWTSPEQFF